The 14 T cell receptor beta chains in this list originate from one sample, sequenced in a study of CD8+ T cells in alopecia areata. This sample's treatment: oral pan-JAK inhibitor, 5-10 mg twice daily. Extraction of RNA preceded its reverse transcription into cDNA, which served as the sequencing template. Assay: immunoSEQ multiplex PCR; the TCRdb copy retains only in-frame clones and omits some. The data contain some 200,000 clones, nearly 60% of them singletons. The material was CD4+ T cells sorted from blood, obtained at week 24, from a patient treated with tofacitinib. The origin of the receptors is a human donor with alopecia areata.

The chain links TRBV14 to TRBJ2-3, with 7 bases matching TRBD2. Germline V gene sequence: CDR1 SGHDN, CDR2 FVKESK. The junction had 0 bases not matched to a gene; V was cut back by 1 base and J by 8 bases. The CDR3 spans 12 residues. The DNA of the CDR3 is TGTGCCAGCAGCCAAGGACTAGCTACGCAGTATTTT. Its translation is CASSQGLATQYF.

The gene calls are TRBV9 and TRBJ1-3; D might be TRBD1 (5 bases). This CDR3 has 15 residues. Germline V gives CDR1 SGDLS, CDR2 YYNGEE. The V end lost 4 bases, the J end lost 2 bases, and 13 bases lay between the germline ends. This CDR3 is CASSRDSSAGNTIYF. DNA of the CDR3: TGTGCCAGCAGCCGAGACAGTTCGGCTGGAAACACCATATATTTT.

This clone was seen a few times. The gene calls are TRBV4-3 and TRBJ2-2, with TRBD1 matching 9 bases. Trimming at V came to 2 bases and at J to 5 bases, leaving 6 bases not matched to a gene. This CDR3 spans 16 amino acids. Germline V lookup: CDR1 LGHNA, CDR2 YSLEER. CDR3 nucleotide sequence: TGCGCCAGCAGCCAACTACAGGGGGCTGATACCGGGGAGCTGTTTTTT. Protein: CASSQLQGADTGELFF.

This clone was picked up a small number of times. The chain's CDR3 is CASSLVRATGYSYEQYF. In DNA, the CDR3 is TGTGCCAGCAGCTTGGTTCGGGCCACAGGGTACTCCTACGAGCAGTACTTC. The rearrangement uses TRBV5-4 and TRBJ2-7, with D perhaps matching TRBD1 (6 bases). The CDR3 consists of 17 residues. Per germline, CDR1 SGHNT and CDR2 YYREEE (reference sequence). Trimming stripped 0 bases from V and 0 bases from J, with 16 bases between.

The chain is built from TRBV19 and TRBJ1-1; no firm D call. Germline CDR1 is LNHDA and CDR2 is SQIVND (reference sequence). Trimming stripped 5 bases from V and 1 base from J, with 8 bases between. This CDR3 is built from 13 residues. The CDR3 region is CASSSTRNTEAFF. The DNA for the CDR3 is TGTGCCAGTAGTTCTACAAGGAACACTGAAGCTTTCTTT.

The table lists this clone with a few counts. CDR3 protein: CASSGTSGRARTGELFF. The DNA of the CDR3 is TGTGCCAGCAGTGGGACTAGCGGGAGGGCCCGGACCGGGGAGCTGTTTTTT. The rearrangement links TRBV25-1 to TRBJ2-2; 15 bases agree with TRBD2. Trimming at V came to 4 bases and at J to 5 bases, leaving 5 bases not matched to a gene. Per the germline V gene, CDR1 is MGHDK and CDR2 is SYGVNS. The CDR3 is 17 residues long.

The V and J genes are TRBV30 and TRBJ2-2; 13 bases agree with TRBD2. The CDR3 has 13 residues. Germline loops: CDR1 GTSNPN, CDR2 SVGIG (reference sequence). V lost 7 bases, J lost 6 bases, and 2 bases stayed unmatched. CDR3 loop: CAFGLAGAGELFF. CDR3 DNA: TGTGCCTTTGGACTAGCGGGAGCCGGGGAGCTGTTTTTT.

This clone came up once. The J gene is TRBJ2-1, the V gene TRBV30; weak D call: TRBD2 (7 bases). Trimming cost V 0 bases and J 8 bases, with 11 bases left between them. The germline V gene has CDR1 GTSNPN and CDR2 SVGIG (reference sequence). This CDR3 spans 13 amino acids. The CDR3 DNA follows: TGTGCCTGGAGTGTAAAGGGGGGGCATGAGCAGTTCTTC. Translation: CAWSVKGGHEQFF.

V gene TRBV10-3 combines with J gene TRBJ2-5, with TRBD1 matching 7 bases. The germline CDR1 and CDR2 sequences are ENHRY and SYGVKD. CDR3 length: 13 residues. With V trimmed by 5 bases and J by 5 bases, 5 bases remained unmatched. The CDR3 protein is CAISTDRDETQYF. In nucleotides, the CDR3 is TGTGCCATCAGTACCGACAGGGACGAGACCCAGTACTTC.

The chain links TRBV29-1 to TRBJ2-5, with 11 bases lining up with TRBD2. Germline V lookup: CDR1 SQVTM, CDR2 ANQGSEA. This CDR3 is built from 15 residues. The trim removed 4 bases at V and 0 bases at J, leaving 4 bases unmatched. This CDR3 is CSVVTSGGHQETQYF. In nucleotides, the CDR3 is TGCAGCGTTGTAACTAGCGGGGGCCACCAAGAGACCCAGTACTTC.

V gene TRBV5-4 combines with J gene TRBJ2-3; D uncertain. This CDR3 has 14 residues. V was cut by 4 bases and J by 2 bases, with 11 bases left in between. CDR1 and CDR2 from the germline V gene are SGHNT and YYREEE (reference sequence). The CDR3 nucleotides read TGTGCCAGCAGCCGTGTGGGGAACACAGATACGCAGTATTTT. As protein: CASSRVGNTDTQYF.

This sequence joins TRBV2 and TRBJ1-4; D may be TRBD1 (5 bases). Trimming pared 8 bases from V and 7 bases from J, leaving 11 bases between. Germline V CDR1 and CDR2: SNHLY, FYNNEI. The CDR3 contains 12 residues. This chain's CDR3 is CASGTALEKLFF. The CDR3 coding sequence is TGTGCCAGCGGGACCGCCCTTGAAAAACTGTTTTTT.

The chain combines TRBV15 with TRBJ1-1; D gene unclear. Per the germline V gene, CDR1 is LNHNV and CDR2 is YYDKDF (reference sequence). CDR3 length: 13 amino acids. V was pared by 5 bases and J by 3 bases, with 10 bases between. This chain's CDR3 is CATSSPRDTEAFF. CDR3 bases: TGTGCCACCAGCTCCCCGAGGGACACTGAAGCTTTCTTT.

Only a few counts were recorded for this clone. The chain couples TRBV7-2 to TRBJ2-7; TRBD1 or TRBD2 may be the D gene (5 bases each). The CDR3 has 16 amino acids. The germline CDR1 and CDR2 sequences are SGHTA and FQGNSA. V lost 1 base to trimming and J lost 4 bases, with 17 bases between them. The CDR3 region has the DNA TGTGCCAGCAGCTTAGTCTTGCAGGGACCTACGTACGAGCAGTACTTC. This sequence encodes CASSLVLQGPTYEQYF.